This paragraph covers one T cell receptor beta chain sequence. CDR3 length: 13 amino acids. The germline V gene has CDR1 SGHTA and CDR2 FQGNSA. Trimming shortened V by 1 base and J by 2 bases, and 5 bases separated the two germline ends. This record comes from a study of cytotoxic CD8 clonotypes in ibrutinib-treated CLL. Sequenced by immunoSEQ multiplex PCR; TCRdb stores in-frame clones only, minus some. The profile shows about 26,000 clones, over 75% of them singletons. The chain combines TRBV7-2 with TRBJ1-2; D remains unclear. This sequence was found in a human donor with chronic lymphocytic leukemia. Sample: PBMCs, taken after 24 months of ibrutinib treatment. DNA for the CDR3: TGTGCCAGCAGCTTAGGAGGGAACTATGGCTACACCTTC. As protein: CASSLGGNYGYTF.